These 6 T cell receptor beta chains share one sample of origin, sequenced in a study of yellow fever vaccine responses in identical twins. From the RT-PCR reads, TCRdb called clonotypes with MiXCR, one entry per CDR3 protein. The repertoire holds roughly 2,000 distinct CDR3 sequences, with 82% as singletons. Sequencing used T cells from blood (PBMCs), unsorted or a sorted subset (not recorded which), obtained before or after yellow fever vaccination (not recorded which). These TCRs come from a woman aged 18-35 years who received the yellow fever vaccine.

The chain couples TRBV9 to TRBJ1-2; D gene uncertain. Germline values: CDR1 SGDLS, CDR2 YYNGEE. V gave up 2 bases and J gave up 1 base, with 12 bases separating them. The CDR3 runs to 15 residues. The CDR3 region is CASSVSRELNYGYTF. CDR3 in DNA: TGTGCCAGCAGCGTCTCAAGAGAGCTTAACTATGGCTACACCTTC.

This chain links TRBV28 with TRBJ1-1; D is uncertain. Looked up from germline, CDR1 is MDHEN and CDR2 is SYDVKM. The CDR3 spans 14 residues. V lost 7 bases and J lost 0, with 12 bases in between. In DNA form, the CDR3 reads TGTGCCAGCACCGGACCTCAATTGAACACTGAAGCTTTCTTT. Protein: CASTGPQLNTEAFF. Full variable domain (rest looked up from reference TRBV28 and TRBJ1-1): DVKVTQSSRYLVKRTGEKVFLECVQDMDHENMFWYRQDPGLGLRLIYFSYDVKMKEKGDIPEGYSVSREKKERFSLILESASTNQTSMYLCASTGPQLNTEAFFGQGTRLTVV.

This clonotype showed up just once. This rearrangement joins TRBV2 to TRBJ2-1; D ambiguous. Germline V gene lookup returns CDR1 SNHLY and CDR2 FYNNEI. The CDR3 contains 10 residues. The germline V and J ends were trimmed by 3 bases and 7 bases, with 1 base remaining between them. For the CDR3, the DNA is TGTGCCAGCAGTGATAATGAGCAGTTCTTC. Protein product: CASSDNEQFF. Full variable domain (remainder filled in from reference TRBV2 and TRBJ2-1): EPEVTQTPSHQVTQMGQEVILRCVPISNHLYFYWYRQILGQKVEFLVSFYNNEISEKSEIFDDQFSVERPDGSNFTLKIRSTKLEDSAMYFCASSDNEQFFGPGTRLTVL.

The chain recombines TRBV3-1 with TRBJ2-1, with D possibly TRBD2 on 5 matching bases. CDR3 size: 13 residues. Trimming removed 0 bases from V and 7 bases from J, with 7 bases in between. The germline V gene has CDR1 LGHDT and CDR2 YNNKEL (reference sequence). The CDR3 spells CASSQDPGNEQFF. The CDR3 DNA sequence: TGTGCCAGCAGCCAAGATCCGGGAAATGAGCAGTTCTTC.

The V call is TRBV7-8, the J call TRBJ2-2, with 9 positions matching TRBD2. CDR1 and CDR2 from the germline V gene are SGHVS and FQNEAQ. With 5 bases clipped from V and 1 base from J, the junction kept 5 bases outside the gene matches. The CDR3 loop spans 16 amino acids. The CDR3 region has the DNA TGTGCCAGCAGCCTTTCGACTAGCGGGAACACCGGGGAGCTGTTTTTT. Its translation is CASSLSTSGNTGELFF.

V gene TRBV15 combines with J gene TRBJ2-1; TRBD2 matches 9 bases. Losses at the gene ends were 0 bases for V and 6 bases for J; bases not matched to a gene: 6. CDR3 length: 16 residues. In germline, CDR1 is LNHNV, CDR2 YYDKDF (reference sequence). The CDR3 DNA follows: TGTGCCACCAGCAGAGATCAAGGTAGCGGGGGCAATGAGCAGTTCTTC. This sequence encodes CATSRDQGSGGNEQFF.